Detailed here is one T cell receptor (beta chain). Its antigen is undetermined. The PCR was carried out with 60 Vbeta primers and 13 Jbeta primers. Some clones are missing from TCRdb's copy, which holds only in-frame ones; the method was immunoSEQ multiplex PCR. The table shows 150,000 to 200,000 clones, with roughly 80% occurring only once. The data stem from a study of cytomegalovirus exposure and HLA in healthy donors. CDR1 and CDR2 (germline): LNHDA, SQIVND (reference sequence). V shed 3 bases, J shed 2 bases, and the junction held 10 bases outside the gene matches. The CDR3 loop spans 17 amino acids. The study, taken as a whole, reports: Indistinguishable V segments, including TRBV6-2 and TRBV6-3, were excluded. Rates of TCR association differed by HLA locus in a later analysis, with DRB1 highest and HLA-C lowest. A few CMV-associated chains proved CMV antigen-specific in vitro.

The sample comprised PBMCs. The clonotype was recovered from a woman younger than 35 in good health and CMV-seropositive. The rearrangement uses TRBV19 and TRBJ2-1; 7 nucleotides align to TRBD1. The CDR3 nucleotides read TGTGCCAGTAGTATCCGGGGATACAGGGGTCCCTACAATGAGCAGTTCTTC. It codes for CASSIRGYRGPYNEQFF.